The T cell receptor beta chain under discussion was sequenced for a study of blood T cell repertoires in COVID-19 (dated by TCRdb to the early 2020s). For the study in its entirety: Samples covering the acute and convalescent phases of COVID-19 were provided by collaborators in the United States, Italy and Spain. A freely available public database, intended as a resource for researchers studying the immune response to SARS-CoV-2, is where the repertoires were released. Deeply sampled blood TCRbeta repertoires from subjects exposed to, actively infected with, or recovered from COVID-19 were included in the dataset. Where available, HLA class I and class II types were taken from metadata supplied by the sample provider and were not determined by assay-based typing. A de-identified subject ID, COVID-19 status, age in years and sex were almost always included in the sample metadata. The prospective study material was composed of cDNA or gDNA derived from T cells, B-cell-depleted T cells, or PBMCs. Samples came from the ongoing ImmuneRACE study (first 160 participants) plus 1,254 subjects from 6 global collaborators.

TCRbeta CDR3 regions were amplified from genomic DNA by means of the immunoSEQ Assay, a bias-controlled multiplex PCR. As for the authors' bioinformatics: Nucleated cell counts per sample were estimated from amplification of reference gene primers within the assay. To quantify the absolute abundance of each unique TCRbeta CDR3 rearrangement, sequence reads were collapsed and filtered. For each sample, productive Simpson clonality was calculated as the square root of Simpson's diversity index over productive rearrangements. TCRdb retrieved this table from immuneACCESS and kept in-frame rearrangements only. Not all clones are present; in checked studies, unresolved V genes account for under half, and no reason is known for the remainder. V and J calls plus clone size are reproduced from that table; the DNA served to infer D and trimming. Within this sample are approximately 150,000 clones, with approximately 84% of them counted one time only. The leading ten clones occupy less than 2% of the sample.

General study outcomes and caveats: Clinical and demographic metadata were provided uncurated, with the amount varying by source and participant.

V has 3 bases trimmed and J has 7 bases trimmed; junction bases matching no gene number 4. The CDR3 measures 14 amino acids from cysteine to phenylalanine. Only the CDR3 DNA is retained, 42 bases long and in frame from the first base. The germline V gene encodes CDR1 SEHNR and CDR2 FQNEAQ (reference sequence). This clone was counted at least ten times. Its antigen is currently not known. Per-base qualities were not stored, and no clone one base away is much larger. Whole blood was collected in K2EDTA tubes by collaborating institutions according to the institutions' own protocols. For TCRbeta analysis, collaborators shipped samples in one of three forms: frozen whole blood, isolated PBMCs, or DNA extracted from either of those sample types.

Sequencing input: peripheral blood. The V and J genes are TRBV7-9 and TRBJ2-1; TRBD1 matches 9 bases in the middle. This clonotype was sampled from a woman aged 55-69 years with acute or convalescent COVID-19. The encoded CDR3 is CASSFTGGGNEQFF. The DNA reads as follows: TGTGCCAGCAGCTTTACAGGGGGCGGGAATGAGCAGTTCTTC.